A selection of T cell receptor beta chains follows, all from one sample in a study of T cells in Graves' hyperthyroidism and ophthalmopathy. TCRdb recomputed calls from the multiplex PCR reads with MiXCR, one row per CDR3 protein. Of roughly 130,000 distinct CDR3 sequences listed, approximately 20% are singletons. The sample was blood. The source of these receptors is a woman in her forties or fifties with Graves' hyperthyroidism that later progressed to Graves' ophthalmopathy. CDR3s include the opening cysteine and the closing phenylalanine or tryptophan. D genes are given only for firm matches. For some rows the clone size is stated as once, few or many, or as a class when expanded; others skip it.

TRBJ2-5 TRBD2 TRBV5-1 - CASSFGFGGVREETQYF
TRBJ2-7 - TRBV7-2 - CASSRRSGKSYEQYF
TRBJ1-5 - TRBV11-2 - CASNSVGAQPQHF
TRBJ1-4 - TRBV4-1 many CASSPRDGREVMEKLFF
TRBJ1-2 TRBD1 TRBV28 many CASSSPGQASFQTSYGYTF
TRBJ2-5 - TRBV28 - CASSYPVAETQYF
TRBJ2-7 TRBD1 TRBV12-3/TRBV12-4 many CASSAGQGAREQYF
TRBJ1-2 - TRBV28 few CASSLGGGRGYGYTF
TRBJ2-3 TRBD2 TRBV30 few CAWSSGKGTDTQYF
TRBJ2-4 TRBD2 TRBV5-1 - CASSLAGGWKEAKNIQYF
TRBJ1-5 - TRBV7-8 few CASSLAQGQQPQHF
TRBJ2-7 - TRBV5-1 many CASSPSALSYEQYF
TRBJ2-1 - TRBV30 many CAWSERTGVRGGTYNEQFF
TRBJ2-5 TRBD1 TRBV12-3/TRBV12-4 many CASSLGDSTQETQYF
TRBJ2-7 - TRBV7-9 many CASSLAEGTYEQYF
TRBJ2-3 TRBD1 TRBV3-1 once CASSRDRGQVADTQYF
TRBJ2-5 - TRBV18 many CASSPSLEGTQYF
TRBJ2-1 - TRBV15 - CATSRDVGDEQFF
TRBJ2-5 - TRBV28 - CASMGAVPETQYF
TRBJ1-2 - TRBV7-9 few CASTQGQGLEGYTF